This T cell receptor (beta chain) was recovered during a study of kidney transplant recipient with SARS-CoV-2 infection. As regards this clonotype: With a much larger clone just one base away, this may be a read error.

TCRdb re-derived calls from the reads in MiXCR, one entry per CDR3 protein. The sample lists approximately 250,000 distinct CDR3 sequences, 29% seen once, with around 6.8% in the top ten. This CDR3 region has 15 residues. Germline V lookup: CDR1 KGHDR, CDR2 SFDVKD. This clonotype was sampled from a male patient aged 25-45 years who had COVID-19 and was a kidney transplant recipient. Some T cells may have originated in the graft donor. The chain recombines TRBV24-1 with TRBJ2-5; perhaps TRBD2 as D (6 bases). Source: a blood sample, taken at baseline and on approximately day 120 from a kidney transplant recipient. This CDR3 reads CAASDLRTSLETQYF. The CDR3 DNA follows: TGTGCCGCCAGTGACCTGCGCACTAGCTTGGAGACCCAGTACTTC.